The present TCR beta chain was sequenced within a study of persistence of HIV-infected CD4 T cells. Study-wide results and caveats: Bulk TCR data could not be restricted to HIV-1-infected CMV-responding cells. Degenerate expanded CDR3beta sequences were enriched among CMV- and Gag-responding cells.

This was the immunoSEQ version 4 assay in survey mode. Method: immunoSEQ multiplex PCR; TCRdb's copy keeps in-frame clones and lacks some. Altogether more than 35,000 clones are present, approximately 91% being singletons, with the ten largest covering approximately 1.8%. About this clone: The antigen is unknown.

Cells were stimulated nonspecifically with anti-CD3/anti-CD28 magnetic beads. Responding CD4+ T cells were sorted by upregulation of both CD40 ligand and CD69. Donors were HIV-1-infected adults who began suppressive ART during chronic infection. The specimen was CD4+ T cells sorted from PBMCs after roughly 20-hour stimulation, collected from a patient who received antiretroviral therapy. This clonotype was obtained from an adult man with HIV who was CMV-seropositive.

Here the CDR3 DNA reads TGTGCCAGCAGCTTATCTCCTCAGGGGGCGTACTCTGGGGCCAACGTCCTGACTTTC. The encoded protein is CASSLSPQGAYSGANVLTF. The chain employs TRBV7-3 and TRBJ2-6, with 8 bases identical to TRBD1. V gave up 2 bases and J gave up 0 bases; unmatched junction bases: 9. CDR3 length equals 19 residues. Germline assignment: CDR1 SGHTA and CDR2 FQGTGA.